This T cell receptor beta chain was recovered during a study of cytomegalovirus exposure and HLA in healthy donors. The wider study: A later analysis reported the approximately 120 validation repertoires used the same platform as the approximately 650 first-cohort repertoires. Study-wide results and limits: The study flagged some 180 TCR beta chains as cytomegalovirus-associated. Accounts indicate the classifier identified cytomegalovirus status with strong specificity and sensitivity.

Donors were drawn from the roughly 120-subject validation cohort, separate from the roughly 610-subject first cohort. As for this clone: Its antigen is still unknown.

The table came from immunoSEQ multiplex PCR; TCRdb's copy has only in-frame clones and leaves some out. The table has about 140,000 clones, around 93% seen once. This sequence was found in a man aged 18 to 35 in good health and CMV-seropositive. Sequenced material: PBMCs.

CDR3 sequence (DNA): TGTGCCAGCAGTGAAGCCGGGGGGGGACCAGGGTCGATCTTCTACGAGCAGTACTTC. Translated: CASSEAGGGPGSIFYEQYF. The V gene is TRBV2, the J gene TRBJ2-7, with TRBD2 matching over 8 bases. Trimming took 0 bases from V and 3 from J; bases not matched to a gene: 16. CDR3 length equals 19 residues. CDR1 and CDR2 (germline): SNHLY, FYNNEI.